A selection of T cell receptor beta chains follows, all from one sample in a study of blood T cells in healthy people across ages. TCRdb reanalysed the 5' RACE reads using MiXCR and keeps one entry per CDR3 protein. The sample has 650,000 or so distinct CDR3 sequences, under 65% seen once; the top ten hold approximately 13%. The sample was blood. These TCRs come from a woman over 75 in good health. The CDR3 runs from the conserved cysteine through the conserved F or W. Each record gives: V gene, clone size, J gene, D gene, CDR3 DNA, CDR3 protein. A D gene is named only where the DNA matches it firmly. Size values are once, few and many counts, or a class for expanded clones, and some rows have none.

V: TRBV2; size: few; J: TRBJ1-5; D: -; DNA: TGTGCCAGCGCCGAGGTTGATGGCCGCGGTCAGCCCCAGCATTTT; CDR3: CASAEVDGRGQPQHF
V: TRBV2; size: -; J: TRBJ1-1; D: -; DNA: TGTGCCAGCAACGAAGGCCAGCGAATTGAAGCTTTCTTT; CDR3: CASNEGQRIEAFF
V: TRBV29-1; size: many; J: TRBJ1-2; D: -; DNA: TGCGGGGGGGAGGGCTTCTATGGCTACACCTTC; CDR3: CGGEGFYGYTF
V: TRBV12-3/TRBV12-4; size: many; J: TRBJ2-1; D: -; DNA: TGTGCCAGCAGTCCCGCCGCGACGGTGACTAGTCAGCAGTTCTTC; CDR3: CASSPAATVTSQQFF
V: TRBV10-3; size: -; J: TRBJ2-1; D: -; DNA: TGTGCCATCGGGGGTTCCCCCTACAATGAGCAGTTCTTC; CDR3: CAIGGSPYNEQFF
V: TRBV10-3; size: -; J: TRBJ2-3; D: TRBD2; DNA: TGTGCCATCAGTCCCAGCGGGGGAGCCAGCACAGATACGCAGTATTTT; CDR3: CAISPSGGASTDTQYF
V: TRBV5-1; size: -; J: TRBJ2-3; D: TRBD1; DNA: TGCGCCGGCAGCTTGGTGGGACAGGGGGCGCGCACAGATACGCAGTATTTT; CDR3: CAGSLVGQGARTDTQYF
V: TRBV20-1; size: -; J: TRBJ2-1; D: -; DNA: TGCAGTGCTAGGAAACCATACCAAGAGACCCAGTTCTTC; CDR3: CSARKPYQETQFF
V: TRBV4-1; size: -; J: TRBJ1-2; D: -; DNA: TGCGCCAGCAGCCAAGAGGTCGGCTCATATGGCTACACCTTC; CDR3: CASSQEVGSYGYTF
V: TRBV2; size: few; J: TRBJ1-1; D: -; DNA: TGTGCCAGCAGTGTGACCGGGACGGAGGCTTTCTTT; CDR3: CASSVTGTEAFF
V: TRBV12-3/TRBV12-4; size: -; J: TRBJ2-7; D: -; DNA: TGTACCAGCAGTTCTGGCCACTACGAGCAGTACTTC; CDR3: CTSSSGHYEQYF
V: TRBV28; size: -; J: TRBJ2-1; D: TRBD2; DNA: TGTGCCAGCAGTCTCACTAGCGCGAAACCCGGGCAGTTCTTC; CDR3: CASSLTSAKPGQFF
V: TRBV12-3/TRBV12-4; size: few; J: TRBJ1-1; D: -; DNA: TGTGCCAGCAGCATGGGACTGCTGAACACTGAAGCTTTCTTT; CDR3: CASSMGLLNTEAFF
V: TRBV28; size: -; J: TRBJ1-4; D: -; DNA: TGTGCCAGCAGTCCAGGAGGGGCGGGAGAAGAAAAACTGTTTTTT; CDR3: CASSPGGAGEEKLFF
V: TRBV20-1; size: -; J: TRBJ2-3; D: TRBD2; DNA: TGCAGTGCTGCTCCGGGACTAGCGACAGATACGCAGTATTTT; CDR3: CSAAPGLATDTQYF
V: TRBV10-2; size: few; J: TRBJ2-1; D: TRBD2; DNA: TGCGCCAGCGGTGCGGGGGGATTCTCCTACAATGAGCAGTTCTTC; CDR3: CASGAGGFSYNEQFF
V: TRBV12-3/TRBV12-4; size: few; J: TRBJ2-2; D: -; DNA: TGTGCCAGCAGTTCCCTAGCTGGGGCGGGTGAGCTGTTTTTT; CDR3: CASSSLAGAGELFF
V: TRBV12-3/TRBV12-4; size: -; J: TRBJ2-1; D: -; DNA: TGTGCCAGCAGTTTCGGGACATGGTATAACAATGAGCAGTTCTTC; CDR3: CASSFGTWYNNEQFF
V: TRBV27; size: many; J: TRBJ2-1; D: TRBD2; DNA: TGTGCCAGCAGCCCCTACCCCCGACTAGCGGGTTTATACAATGAGCAGTTCTTC; CDR3: CASSPYPRLAGLYNEQFF
V: TRBV28; size: many; J: TRBJ2-7; D: -; DNA: TGTGCCAGCAGTGCCCAATACGAGCAGTACTTC; CDR3: CASSAQYEQYF
V: TRBV27; size: -; J: TRBJ2-1; D: TRBD1; DNA: TGTGCCAGCAGTTCCTCGACCTGGCCCGGACAGGGAGGAAACTACAATGAGCAGTTCTTC; CDR3: CASSSSTWPGQGGNYNEQFF
V: TRBV27; size: -; J: TRBJ2-7; D: -; DNA: TGTGCCAGCAGTTTATCGCCAGCTTATTACGAGCAGTACTTC; CDR3: CASSLSPAYYEQYF
V: TRBV12-3/TRBV12-4; size: -; J: TRBJ1-2; D: TRBD1; DNA: TGTGCCAGCAGTTCTAAGGAGGGGGCGGCTGGCTACACCTTC; CDR3: CASSSKEGAAGYTF
V: TRBV5-5; size: -; J: TRBJ2-3; D: -; DNA: TGTGCCACCGACCTAACAGGGTTCCCCACAGATACGCAGTATTTT; CDR3: CATDLTGFPTDTQYF
V: TRBV5-1; size: -; J: TRBJ2-1; D: -; DNA: TGCGCCAGCAGCTTATCCGGGGTTGGAAATGAGCAGTTCTTC; CDR3: CASSLSGVGNEQFF
V: TRBV27; size: -; J: TRBJ2-1; D: -; DNA: TGTGTCAGCATGAGGCAGCAAGAAACCTACAATGAGCAGTTCTTC; CDR3: CVSMRQQETYNEQFF
V: TRBV7-8; size: -; J: TRBJ1-1; D: TRBD1; DNA: TGTGCCAGCAGCGGGGACAGGGGGTTCGAAGCTTTCTTT; CDR3: CASSGDRGFEAFF
V: TRBV2; size: many; J: TRBJ1-5; D: -; DNA: TGTGCCAGCAGACGCGAAGCCGGTAGCAATCAGCCCCAGCATTTT; CDR3: CASRREAGSNQPQHF
V: TRBV28; size: once; J: TRBJ2-3; D: TRBD1; DNA: TGTGCCAACAGGCTAGGCGGGACAGGGGCGACAGATACGCAGTATTTT; CDR3: CANRLGGTGATDTQYF
V: TRBV2; size: -; J: TRBJ2-7; D: TRBD1; DNA: TGTGCCAGCAGTGAAGTGATGGGACAGGGTAACGAGCAGTACTTC; CDR3: CASSEVMGQGNEQYF
V: TRBV6-4; size: -; J: TRBJ2-1; D: TRBD2; DNA: TGTGCCAGCGGCCCTTCAGCGGGGGACTACGATGAGCAGTTCTTC; CDR3: CASGPSAGDYDEQFF
V: TRBV14; size: -; J: TRBJ2-5; D: -; DNA: TGTGCCAGCAGCCAAGATCTACCAGACCAAGAGACCCAGTACTTC; CDR3: CASSQDLPDQETQYF
V: TRBV12-3/TRBV12-4; size: few; J: TRBJ2-2; D: TRBD2; DNA: TGTGCCAGCAGACATACTAGCGGGAGCGGCACCGGGGAGCTGTTTTTT; CDR3: CASRHTSGSGTGELFF
V: TRBV10-3; size: few; J: TRBJ2-2; D: -; DNA: TGTGCCATCGGGAGGAATACCGGGGAGCTGTTTTTT; CDR3: CAIGRNTGELFF
V: TRBV20-1; size: -; J: TRBJ2-3; D: TRBD2; DNA: TGCAGTGCTGTTGAACTAGCGGGGCGCACAGATACGCAGTATTTT; CDR3: CSAVELAGRTDTQYF
V: TRBV29-1; size: -; J: TRBJ1-2; D: -; DNA: TGCAGCGTTGACGTCGACTCACGGGCCTATGGCTACACCTTC; CDR3: CSVDVDSRAYGYTF
V: TRBV7-2; size: many; J: TRBJ2-7; D: TRBD1; DNA: TGTGCCAGCAGCGTCCCCGGGACAGGTAAATCCTACGAGCAGTACTTC; CDR3: CASSVPGTGKSYEQYF
V: TRBV4-1; size: once; J: TRBJ2-3; D: TRBD2; DNA: TGCGCCAGCAGCCAAGGGCCTGGACTAGCGGGGTATACAGATACGCAGTATTTT; CDR3: CASSQGPGLAGYTDTQYF
V: TRBV29-1; size: once; J: TRBJ2-5; D: -; DNA: TGCAGCGTTGAAGAATCGGGGGCGAAGACCCAGTACTTC; CDR3: CSVEESGAKTQYF
V: TRBV9; size: many; J: TRBJ2-1; D: TRBD2; DNA: TGTGCCAGCAGCGTAGCCCTAGCGGGAGAGGGATTAGGTGAGCAGTTCTTC; CDR3: CASSVALAGEGLGEQFF
V: TRBV5-1; size: many; J: TRBJ1-2; D: -; DNA: TGTGCCAGCAGTTTAACGCATTATGGCTACACCTTC; CDR3: CASSLTHYGYTF
V: TRBV29-1; size: -; J: TRBJ2-1; D: -; DNA: TGCAGCGTTACCTGGAGGGGGAGTGAGCAGTTCTTC; CDR3: CSVTWRGSEQFF
V: TRBV5-1; size: -; J: TRBJ2-3; D: -; DNA: TGCGCCAGCAGCTACAGCTCCCTGAGCACAGATACGCAGTATTTT; CDR3: CASSYSSLSTDTQYF
V: TRBV2; size: -; J: TRBJ2-3; D: -; DNA: TGTGCCACCCGCAGGGACTTAAGCACAGATACGCAGTATTTT; CDR3: CATRRDLSTDTQYF
V: TRBV11-1; size: few; J: TRBJ2-2; D: -; DNA: TGTGCCAGCAGCCTCCGACTAACGACCGGGGAGCTGTTTTTT; CDR3: CASSLRLTTGELFF
V: TRBV20-1; size: -; J: TRBJ2-3; D: -; DNA: TGCAGTGCTAGAGATCCTGCCGGTAGCGCAGATACGCAGTATTTT; CDR3: CSARDPAGSADTQYF
V: TRBV27; size: few; J: TRBJ2-7; D: TRBD2; DNA: TGTGCCAGCAGTTCACCCGGGACTAGCGGAAGTATAGTAAGTGAGCAGTACTTC; CDR3: CASSSPGTSGSIVSEQYF
V: TRBV20-1; size: -; J: TRBJ1-3; D: TRBD1; DNA: TGCAGTGCTGGGACAGGGGGCACGAACACCATATATTTT; CDR3: CSAGTGGTNTIYF
V: TRBV10-3; size: many; J: TRBJ2-3; D: -; DNA: TGTGCCATCAAGGGCGGGGACGTAGATACGCAGTATTTT; CDR3: CAIKGGDVDTQYF
V: TRBV28; size: -; J: TRBJ1-1; D: -; DNA: TGTGCCAGCAGTTTAGCCAGCGCGGACACTGAAGCTTTCTTT; CDR3: CASSLASADTEAFF
V: TRBV6-5; size: many; J: TRBJ2-2; D: -; DNA: TGTGCCAGCAGTTACACCCACGGGGGTCCCGGGGAGCTGTTTTTT; CDR3: CASSYTHGGPGELFF